The source of this T cell receptor beta chain is a study of blood T cell repertoires in COVID-19. Study-level information: Acute and convalescent COVID-19 specimens originated in the United States, Italy and Spain.

The V and J ends lost 5 bases and 4 bases respectively, with 21 bases between them. The CDR3 is 17 amino acids. In germline, CDR1 is SEHNR, CDR2 FQNEAQ (reference sequence). This clone was detected only a few times. Original analysis: Reference gene primers were amplified, and this amplification served to estimate nucleated cell counts. The method was immunoSEQ multiplex PCR; TCRdb's version includes in-frame clones alone and lacks a portion of them. That table supplies the V and J calls and clone size; D and trimming were determined from the DNA. The repertoire consists of 40,000 to 55,000 clones, with less than 95% occurring once and the leading ten covering 6% to 6.5%.

Sequencing was carried out using peripheral blood. The chain couples TRBV7-9 to TRBJ1-3; a weak D match, TRBD1 (5 bases). The source is a man in his sixties or seventies with active COVID-19. The CDR3 DNA follows: TGTGCCAGCAGCCAACAGGCGGGGCAGACCGTGGGAAACACCATATATTTT. This sequence encodes CASSQQAGQTVGNTIYF. The full variable domain, rest sourced from reference TRBV7-9 and TRBJ1-3, is DTGVSQNPRHKITKRGQNVTFRCDPISEHNRLYWYRQTLGQGPEFLTYFQNEAQLEKSRLLSDRFSAERPKGSFSTLEIQRTEQGDSAMYLCASSQQAGQTVGNTIYFGEGSWLTVV.